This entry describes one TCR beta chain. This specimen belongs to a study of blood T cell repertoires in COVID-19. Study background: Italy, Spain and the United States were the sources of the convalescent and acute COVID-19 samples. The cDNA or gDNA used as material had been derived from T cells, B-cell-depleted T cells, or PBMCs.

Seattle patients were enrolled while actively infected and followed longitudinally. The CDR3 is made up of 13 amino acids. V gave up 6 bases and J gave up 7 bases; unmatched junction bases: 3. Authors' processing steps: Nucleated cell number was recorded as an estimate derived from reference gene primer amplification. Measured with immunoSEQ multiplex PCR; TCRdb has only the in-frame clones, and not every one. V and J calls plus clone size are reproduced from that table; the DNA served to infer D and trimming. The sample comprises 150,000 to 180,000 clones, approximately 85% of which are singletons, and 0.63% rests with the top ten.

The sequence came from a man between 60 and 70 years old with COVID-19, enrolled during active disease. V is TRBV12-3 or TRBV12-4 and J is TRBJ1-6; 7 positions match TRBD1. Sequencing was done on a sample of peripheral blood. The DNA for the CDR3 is TGTGCCAGCAGGATGACAGGGAATTCACCCCTCCACTTT. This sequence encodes CASRMTGNSPLHF.